Listed below are T cell receptor beta chains from one sample, sequenced in a study of CD8+ T cells in alopecia areata. Data came from immunoSEQ multiplex PCR; TCRdb stores just in-frame clones and leaves some out. This table holds roughly 98,000 clones, about 58% found once. The source was CD8+ T cells sorted from blood, collected at week 4, from a patient treated with tofacitinib. These receptors originate from a human donor with alopecia areata. Both conserved end residues are part of each CDR3. D genes are given only for firm matches. Not every row has a clone size; where given, it reads once, few, many or a size class.

J gene,V gene,D gene,clone size,CDR3 protein,CDR3 DNA
TRBJ2-1,TRBV6-6,-,-,CASRGPEINEQFF,TGTGCCAGCAGAGGTCCCGAAATCAATGAGCAGTTCTTC
TRBJ2-2,TRBV13,-,-,CASSSTRNTGELFF,TGTGCCAGCAGCTCGACTAGAAACACCGGGGAGCTGTTTTTT
TRBJ2-3,TRBV19,TRBD2,-,CASSSPGLAGAHTQYF,TGTGCCAGTAGCTCACCCGGACTAGCGGGTGCACATACGCAGTATTTT
TRBJ2-6,TRBV4-2,-,-,CASSQGDNGESGANVLTF,TGTGCCAGCAGCCAAGGGGACAACGGGGAATCTGGGGCCAACGTCCTGACTTTC
TRBJ2-5,TRBV27,-,-,CASSLNGGGQETQYF,TGTGCCAGCAGTTTAAATGGGGGCGGACAAGAGACCCAGTACTTC
TRBJ2-3,TRBV6-5,-,-,CASSYSLAGSTDTQYF,TGTGCCAGCAGTTACAGCCTAGCAGGAAGCACAGATACGCAGTATTTT
TRBJ2-1,TRBV29-1,TRBD1,once,CSVEGGSAGGDEQFF,TGCAGCGTTGAGGGCGGGTCGGCAGGGGGCGATGAGCAGTTCTTC
TRBJ1-2,TRBV29-1,-,-,CSVEVGQGYGYTF,TGCAGCGTTGAAGTCGGGCAGGGGTATGGCTACACCTTC
TRBJ2-5,TRBV6-5,TRBD1,few,CATGQGDKETQYF,TGTGCCACCGGACAGGGGGACAAAGAGACCCAGTACTTC
TRBJ1-1,TRBV5-6,-,-,CASSPLYTYTEAFF,TGTGCCAGCAGCCCGCTATACACGTACACTGAAGCTTTCTTT
TRBJ1-1,TRBV7-9,TRBD1,few,CASSGQGRGTEAFF,TGTGCCAGCAGCGGACAGGGGAGAGGCACTGAAGCTTTCTTT
TRBJ2-2,TRBV4-1,-,-,CASSQDIGAGVNTGELFF,TGCGCCAGCAGCCAAGATATCGGGGCAGGGGTGAACACCGGGGAGCTGTTTTTT
TRBJ1-6,TRBV27,-,few,CASSLMSGPGSPLHF,TGTGCCAGCAGTTTAATGTCTGGGCCTGGTTCACCCCTCCACTTT
TRBJ2-7,TRBV4-3,-,few,CASSQGTAVYEQYF,TGCGCCAGCAGCCAAGGGACGGCGGTCTACGAGCAGTACTTC
TRBJ2-1,TRBV30,TRBD2,-,CAGSGRANEQFF,TGTGCCGGTAGCGGGAGGGCCAATGAGCAGTTCTTC
TRBJ2-5,TRBV2,-,-,CASSDFVSETQYF,TGTGCCAGCAGTGACTTTGTCTCAGAGACCCAGTACTTC
TRBJ2-5,TRBV4-1,TRBD1,-,CASSQEGQGGETQYF,TGCGCCAGCAGCCAGGAAGGACAGGGAGGAGAGACCCAGTACTTC
TRBJ2-1,TRBV7-8,-,-,CASSLVYNSGEQFF,TGTGCCAGCAGCTTAGTGTACAATTCGGGGGAGCAGTTCTTC
TRBJ2-3,TRBV29-1,TRBD1,-,CSVEARDRGLVTDTQYF,TGCAGCGTTGAGGCCCGGGACAGGGGGCTTGTCACAGATACGCAGTATTTT
TRBJ2-5,TRBV2,-,few,CASSEPGRETQYF,TGTGCCAGCAGTGAACCAGGGAGAGAGACCCAGTACTTC
TRBJ2-3,TRBV4-3,-,-,CASSQGWGKGTDTQYF,TGCGCCAGCAGCCAAGGTTGGGGGAAGGGCACAGATACGCAGTATTTT
TRBJ2-5,TRBV27,-,-,CASSPLSPRSEETQYF,TGTGCCAGCAGTCCCCTAAGTCCGAGGTCAGAAGAGACCCAGTACTTC
TRBJ1-2,TRBV30,-,-,CAWSSPTYKGYTF,TGTGCCTGGAGTTCCCCTACCTATAAGGGCTACACCTTC
TRBJ2-1,TRBV2,TRBD2,few,CASSGAGGTSYNEQFF,TGTGCCAGCAGTGGGGCGGGGGGTACCTCCTACAATGAGCAGTTCTTC
TRBJ2-2,TRBV4-1,-,-,CASTRPGNTGELFF,TGCGCCAGCACGAGGCCGGGGAACACCGGGGAGCTGTTTTTT
TRBJ2-3,TRBV29-1,-,-,CSARGTDTQYF,TGCAGCGCCAGGGGCACAGATACGCAGTATTTT
TRBJ1-1,TRBV19,TRBD1,-,CASSILSETGLLNTEAFF,TGTGCCAGTAGTATCCTATCCGAGACAGGGCTGCTGAACACTGAAGCTTTCTTT
TRBJ2-4,TRBV4-1,-,few,CASRGDGNIQYF,TGCGCCAGCAGGGGGGATGGAAACATTCAGTACTTC
TRBJ2-1,TRBV9,-,once,CASSEEELENEQFF,TGTGCCAGCAGCGAGGAGGAGCTGGAGAATGAGCAGTTCTTC
TRBJ1-1,TRBV30,-,-,CAWSVAGGGYTEAFF,TGTGCCTGGAGTGTAGCGGGGGGAGGCTACACTGAAGCTTTCTTT
TRBJ1-2,TRBV11-2,-,-,CASSDHSYGYTF,TGTGCCAGCAGCGACCACAGTTATGGCTACACCTTC
TRBJ1-1,TRBV6-5,TRBD1,once,CASSYLGQGGEAFF,TGTGCCAGCAGTTACCTGGGACAGGGAGGTGAAGCTTTCTTT
TRBJ1-1,TRBV5-1,-,-,CASSLDRMGVPEAFF,TGCGCCAGCAGCTTGGATCGTATGGGGGTCCCTGAAGCTTTCTTT
TRBJ1-2,TRBV7-9,-,-,CASSLGTERVIHGYTF,TGTGCCAGCAGCTTAGGGACAGAGCGAGTGATTCATGGCTACACCTTC
TRBJ1-2,TRBV19,-,few,CASSTVNYGYTF,TGTGCCAGTAGTACCGTTAACTATGGCTACACCTTC
TRBJ1-5,TRBV29-1,-,-,CSVEAGDDQPQHF,TGCAGCGTTGAGGCAGGGGACGATCAGCCCCAGCATTTT
TRBJ2-7,TRBV15,-,-,CATSRKTSLEQYF,TGTGCCACCAGCCGAAAGACTAGTCTCGAGCAGTACTTC
TRBJ2-7,TRBV5-6,-,-,CASSLRDHYEQYF,TGTGCCAGCAGCTTGCGGGACCACTACGAGCAGTACTTC
TRBJ1-4,TRBV30,TRBD1,once,CAWSFPTGMDEKLFF,TGTGCCTGGAGTTTCCCGACAGGGATGGATGAAAAACTGTTTTTT
TRBJ1-5,TRBV30,TRBD1,once,CACLTGNGNQPQHF,TGTGCCTGCCTGACAGGGAACGGCAATCAGCCCCAGCATTTT
TRBJ1-1,TRBV29-1,-,-,CSATELGAGTEAFF,TGCAGCGCCACGGAGCTTGGGGCCGGCACTGAAGCTTTCTTT
TRBJ1-2,TRBV27,-,few,CASKSSGAWGYTF,TGTGCCAGCAAATCCTCAGGGGCGTGGGGCTACACCTTC
TRBJ2-7,TRBV27,-,-,CASSIWGYEQYF,TGTGCCAGCAGCATTTGGGGTTACGAGCAGTACTTC
TRBJ2-1,TRBV5-1,TRBD1,few,CASSFLPGQGNEQFF,TGCGCCAGCAGCTTTCTACCGGGACAGGGCAATGAGCAGTTCTTC
TRBJ1-2,TRBV4-1,TRBD1,-,CASSRGQGTAGYTF,TGCGCCAGCAGCCGCGGACAGGGAACGGCTGGCTACACCTTC
TRBJ2-7,TRBV7-9,TRBD1,-,CASIEGAEQYF,TGTGCCAGCATAGAGGGGGCCGAGCAGTACTTC
TRBJ1-1,TRBV30,-,few,CAWRPGVGNTEAFF,TGTGCCTGGAGGCCAGGGGTTGGGAACACTGAAGCTTTCTTT
TRBJ1-1,TRBV27,-,few,CASSPTTDMNTEAFF,TGTGCCAGCAGTCCGACGACAGACATGAACACTGAAGCTTTCTTT
TRBJ2-5,TRBV7-2,TRBD2,-,CASTSAGGAETQYF,TGTGCCAGCACCTCCGCGGGAGGAGCAGAGACCCAGTACTTC
TRBJ2-5,TRBV7-9,-,-,CASSPSLETQYF,TGTGCCAGCAGTCCCTCGTTAGAGACCCAGTACTTC
TRBJ2-1,TRBV7-8,-,-,CASSFTFSYNEQFF,TGTGCCAGCAGCTTTACTTTTTCCTACAATGAGCAGTTCTTC
TRBJ1-2,TRBV7-9,TRBD1,-,CAYRGDRGYTF,TGTGCCTACAGGGGCGATCGTGGCTACACCTTC
TRBJ2-1,TRBV9,-,-,CASSGAGAPYNEQFF,TGTGCCAGCAGCGGGGCGGGGGCCCCTTACAATGAGCAGTTCTTC
TRBJ2-7,TRBV27,TRBD1,few,CASSLGLGQCEYF,TGTGCCAGCAGTTTAGGACTGGGACAGTGCGAGTACTTC
TRBJ1-1,TRBV29-1,-,-,CSVEGMSAEAFF,TGCAGCGTTGAAGGGATGAGCGCTGAAGCTTTCTTT
TRBJ1-5,TRBV7-2,TRBD1,-,CASSADGTVNQPQHF,TGTGCCAGCAGCGCAGACGGGACAGTTAATCAGCCCCAGCATTTT
TRBJ2-3,TRBV6-4,-,large,CASSDGTGGTDTQYF,TGTGCCAGCAGTGACGGAACGGGAGGCACAGATACGCAGTATTTT
TRBJ2-3,TRBV6-6,-,few,CASSFGPDNTQYF,TGTGCCAGCAGTTTTGGACCGGATAATACGCAGTATTTT